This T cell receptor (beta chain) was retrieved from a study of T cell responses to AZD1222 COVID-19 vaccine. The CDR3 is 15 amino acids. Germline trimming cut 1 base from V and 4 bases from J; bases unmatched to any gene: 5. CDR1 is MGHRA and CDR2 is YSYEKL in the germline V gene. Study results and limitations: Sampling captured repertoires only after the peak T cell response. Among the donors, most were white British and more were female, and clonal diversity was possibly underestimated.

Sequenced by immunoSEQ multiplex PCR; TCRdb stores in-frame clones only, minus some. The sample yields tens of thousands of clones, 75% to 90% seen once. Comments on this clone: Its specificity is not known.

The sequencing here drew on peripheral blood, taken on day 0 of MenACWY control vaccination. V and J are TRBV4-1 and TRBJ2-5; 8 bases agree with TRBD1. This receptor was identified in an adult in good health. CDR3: CASSQGQTGAETQYF. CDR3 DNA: TGCGCCAGCAGCCAAGGACAGACAGGGGCAGAGACCCAGTACTTC.